This T cell receptor (beta chain) was identified during a study of cytomegalovirus exposure and HLA in healthy donors. This clone has only a few counts. The CDR3 covers 13 residues. CDR1 and CDR2 from the germline V gene are SGHNT and YYREEE (reference sequence). V was shortened by 5 bases and J by 1 base, with 7 bases between the two germline ends. Researchers ran the PCR with 60 Vbeta and 13 Jbeta primers. TCRdb keeps only in-frame clones here, not all; method: immunoSEQ multiplex PCR. The table lists roughly 130,000 clones, roughly four fifths of them singletons. The sample consisted of PBMCs. V usage is TRBV5-4 and J usage is TRBJ1-5; no reliable D call. The sequence was obtained from a woman aged 50 to 60 in good health and CMV-seropositive. CDR3 sequence reads: CASSAGSNQPQHF. CDR3 nucleotides: TGTGCCAGCAGTGCCGGGAGCAATCAGCCCCAGCATTTT.